Each of the 27 T cell receptor beta chains below was sequenced from the same sample in a study of immune heterogeneity within non-small cell lung tumors. Template came from bulk tumor genomic DNA, at 600 ng per sample. Each primary tumor yielded several biopsies, collected far apart from one another at surgery. Their non-small cell lung cancer was newly diagnosed and untreated, and the patients underwent curative surgery. Amplifying TCR beta CDR3 involved multiplex PCR carried out with 32 V and 13 J primers. TCRdb called the multiplex PCR reads again in MiXCR, with one record for every CDR3 protein. Of roughly 11,000 distinct CDR3 sequences in the sample, just under 30% were seen once. Sequencing was done on a sample of lung tumor tissue. Source of these receptors: a woman aged 50 to 60 with non-small cell lung cancer.

This clonotype was observed a handful of times. The chain uses TRBV2 and TRBJ1-2; 7 bases fit TRBD1. This CDR3 region has 13 residues. CDR1 SNHLY and CDR2 FYNNEI come from the germline V gene. V lost 8 bases to trimming and J lost 7 bases; unmatched junction nucleotides: 10. In nucleotides, the CDR3 is TGTGCCAGCGCGATAACAGGGGCCGCTGGCTACACCTTC. Its protein product is CASAITGAAGYTF.

This clonotype was seen at least ten times. This sequence joins TRBV5-1 and TRBJ2-7, with 8 bases fitting TRBD2. The V and J ends lost 7 bases and 0 bases, in that order; junction bases with no gene match: 6. Germline V gene sequence: CDR1 SGHRS, CDR2 YFSETQ. The CDR3 spans 14 residues. The CDR3 DNA reads as TGCGCCAGCCAAATAGCGGGGAGCTCCTACGAGCAGTACTTC. Protein sequence: CASQIAGSSYEQYF.

The chain uses TRBV10-2 and TRBJ2-3, with 8 bases that match TRBD2. This CDR3 has 16 amino acids. V was clipped by 5 bases and J by 0 bases; unmatched bases: 7. The germline V gene encodes CDR1 WSHSY and CDR2 SAAADI. CDR3 protein: CASSLTSGASTDTQYF. CDR3 coding DNA: TGCGCCAGCAGTCTCACTAGCGGAGCTAGCACAGATACGCAGTATTTT.

This clonotype was seen repeatedly, ten times or more. The chain combines TRBV6-1 with TRBJ2-2; TRBD1 or TRBD2 may be the D gene (7 bases each). Germline CDR1 and CDR2: MNHNS and SASEGT. This CDR3 comprises 16 residues. Trimming cost V 2 bases and J 4 bases, with 14 bases left between them. The CDR3 is CASSEWDYRGTGELFF. CDR3 coding DNA: TGTGCCAGCAGTGAATGGGACTACAGGGGCACCGGGGAGCTGTTTTTT.

This chain connects TRBV11-3 to TRBJ2-1; D is unresolved. The V gene's germline CDR1 is SGHNT and CDR2 YENEEA. The CDR3 spans 13 residues. V lost 2 bases to trimming and J lost 3 bases, with 5 bases between them. CDR3 amino acids: CASSLNSYNEQFF. CDR3 in DNA: TGTGCCAGCAGCTTAAACAGCTACAATGAGCAGTTCTTC.

This clonotype is a singleton in its sample. A much larger clone lies a single base off, so this may be a read error. The V call is TRBV6-9, the J call TRBJ1-1, with 7 bases identical to TRBD1. The CDR3 extends over 16 amino acids. Looked up from germline, CDR1 is MNHGY and CDR2 is SVAAGI. The trim removed 3 bases at V and 4 bases at J, leaving 11 bases unmatched. CDR3 amino acids: CASSYGQVARITEAFF. The DNA of the CDR3 is TGTGCCAGCAGTTACGGACAGGTGGCGAGGATCACTGAAGCTTTCTTT.

In this sample, this clonotype is medium-sized (0.01 to 0.1%). The chain uses TRBV6-1 and TRBJ2-7; D remains ambiguous. The CDR3 spans 12 residues. From germline, CDR1 is MNHNS and CDR2 SASEGT. V lost 6 bases, J lost 3 bases, and 9 bases lay in between. CDR3 sequence reads: CASSDDNYEQYF. In DNA, the CDR3 is TGTGCCAGCAGCGACGACAACTACGAGCAGTACTTC.

This clonotype qualifies as medium-sized. The chain joins TRBV6-1 to TRBJ1-2; D gene uncertain. Germline V gene data show CDR1 as MNHNS and CDR2 as SASEGT. The CDR3 covers 14 residues. V was clipped by 2 bases and J by 7 bases, with 14 bases between them. CDR3 coding DNA: TGTGCCAGCAGTGAAAGGTTGGGAGAGGGTGGCTACACCTTC. Its translation: CASSERLGEGGYTF.

This clonotype was seen only once. J is TRBJ1-1 and V is TRBV5-5, with a tentative D call TRBD1 (5 bases). This CDR3 is built from 11 residues. Trimming removed 1 base at V and 10 bases at J, with 8 bases between. Germline-derived CDR1 and CDR2 are SGHKS and YYEKEE (reference sequence). The CDR3 loop is CASSLSTGAFF. Here the CDR3 DNA reads TGTGCCAGCAGCTTGTCAACAGGAGCTTTCTTT.

This clonotype was seen many times. The rearrangement uses TRBV2 and TRBJ1-2; a weak D match, TRBD1 (6 bases). V was trimmed by 9 bases and J by 4 bases, leaving 24 bases between them. Looked up from germline, CDR1 is SNHLY and CDR2 is FYNNEI. The CDR3 contains 16 residues. The CDR3 coding sequence is TGTGCCAGAGGGTTAATGACAGGAGTAGGGGGCTATGGCTACACCTTC. Residues: CARGLMTGVGGYGYTF.

The rearrangement links TRBV28 to TRBJ1-5; D ambiguous. Germline CDR1 reads MDHEN; CDR2 reads SYDVKM. Trimming pared 4 bases from V and 5 bases from J, leaving 12 bases between. The CDR3 has 14 residues. This CDR3 reads CASSSPDYDQPQHF. The DNA for the CDR3 is TGTGCCAGCAGTTCGCCAGACTACGATCAGCCCCAGCATTTT.

The rearrangement joins TRBV28 to TRBJ2-3; D possibly corresponds to TRBD2 (6 bases). V gave up 5 bases and J gave up 1 base, with 13 bases separating them. From germline, CDR1 is MDHEN and CDR2 SYDVKM. CDR3 length equals 15 residues. For the CDR3, the DNA is TGTGCCAGCAGTAAGGGAGGATTGGGCACAGATACGCAGTATTTT. It encodes CASSKGGLGTDTQYF.

This clonotype turned up a few times. The CDR3 here is CASNLGGAGTEAFF. The CDR3 bases are TGTGCCAGCAACTTAGGGGGGGCAGGGACTGAAGCTTTCTTT. This rearrangement joins TRBV28 to TRBJ1-1, with D tentatively TRBD1 (6 bases). Trimming cost V 7 bases and J 5 bases, with 17 bases left between them. Germline V gene lookup returns CDR1 MDHEN and CDR2 SYDVKM. CDR3 length equals 14 residues.

The V and J genes are TRBV18 and TRBJ2-5; a weak D match, TRBD1 (5 bases). V lost 5 bases to trimming and J lost 4 bases, with 17 bases between them. The CDR3 spans 15 residues. Germline V gene sequence: CDR1 KGHSH, CDR2 LQKENI. CDR3 nucleotide sequence: TGTGCCAGCTCAGCACAGGAAAGTATACCAGAGACCCAGTACTTC. Translating it yields CASSAQESIPETQYF.

The chain joins TRBV5-1 to TRBJ2-3, with unresolved D. Germline V gene data show CDR1 as SGHRS and CDR2 as YFSETQ. V shed 6 bases and J shed 2 bases, with 4 bases lying between them. This CDR3 contains 11 residues. CDR3 sequence reads: CASTSTDTQYF. The CDR3 nucleotides are TGCGCCAGCACATCCACAGATACGCAGTATTTT.

This clonotype is medium-sized. This chain connects TRBV6-1 to TRBJ1-3; 9 bases map to TRBD1. This CDR3 spans 14 amino acids. In germline, CDR1 is MNHNS, CDR2 SASEGT. The ends lost 4 bases at V and 4 bases at J; junction bases unmatched: 2. CDR3 sequence: CASSGTGAGNTIYF. The CDR3 DNA is TGTGCCAGCAGTGGGACAGGGGCGGGAAACACCATATATTTT.

The chain has TRBV28 and TRBJ2-1; no firm D call. The CDR3 is made up of 12 amino acids. Per germline, CDR1 MDHEN and CDR2 SYDVKM. Trimming left V 5 bases short and J 13 bases short, with 15 bases between. CDR3 protein: CASSPPLETQFF. Here the CDR3 DNA reads TGTGCCAGCAGTCCCCCCTTGGAGACACAGTTCTTC.

The chain couples TRBV6-9 to TRBJ2-7; D perhaps matches TRBD2 (5 bases). V shed 3 bases and J shed 7 bases, with 13 bases lying between them. The CDR3 totals 13 residues. Germline CDR1 and CDR2: MNHGY and SVAAGI. The DNA of the CDR3 is TGTGCCAGCAGTTACGTACCGTCGGGGGAGCAGTACTTC. Residues: CASSYVPSGEQYF.

This clonotype was counted at least ten times. The chain employs TRBV11-2 and TRBJ2-7; TRBD2 is a possible D gene (5 bases). CDR3 length: 16 amino acids. Trimming took 5 bases from V and 2 from J, leaving 19 bases between them. CDR1 SGHAT and CDR2 FQNNGV come from the germline V gene. In DNA, the CDR3 is TGTGCCAGCAGCCCCAGCGGCTACGACGGAACCTACGAGCAGTACTTC. This gives the protein CASSPSGYDGTYEQYF.

In its sample, this clonotype was seen many times. This chain uses TRBV12-3 or TRBV12-4 with TRBJ2-1, with D possibly TRBD1 on 5 matching bases. V was cut by 7 bases and J by 9 bases, with 19 bases left in between. The CDR3 is 14 amino acids. CDR3 nucleotide sequence: TGTGCCAGCACTTCCGTGCCCCCAGGGATTGAGCAGTTCTTC. It codes for CASTSVPPGIEQFF.

CDR3 region: CATSRDSDTQYF. In DNA form, the CDR3 reads TGTGCCACCAGCAGAGATTCAGATACGCAGTATTTT. V and J are TRBV15 and TRBJ2-3; no firm D call. The CDR3 spans 12 residues. V gave up 0 bases and J gave up 4 bases, with 2 bases separating them. Germline CDR1 LNHNV, CDR2 YYDKDF (reference sequence). The variable domain in full, with the rest retrieved from reference TRBV15 and TRBJ2-3, is DAMVIQNPRYQVTQFGKPVTLSCSQTLNHNVMYWYQQKSSQAPKLLFHYYDKDFNNEADTPDNFQSRRPNTSFCFLDIRSPGLGDTAMYLCATSRDSDTQYFGPGTRLTVL.

This chain links TRBV28 with TRBJ1-2; TRBD1 is a possible D gene (6 bases). V was clipped by 1 base and J by 2 bases, with 11 bases between them. The CDR3 has 15 residues. Per germline, CDR1 MDHEN and CDR2 SYDVKM. CDR3 bases: TGTGCCAGCAGTTTATCGGGGGGGCTCAACTATGGCTACACCTTC. Protein sequence: CASSLSGGLNYGYTF.

This clonotype is medium-sized (0.01 to 0.1%) by share. The gene calls are TRBV3-1 and TRBJ2-2; D is ambiguous. Trimming cost V 10 bases and J 0 bases, with 15 bases left between them. This CDR3 spans 15 amino acids. Germline V CDR1 and CDR2: LGHDT, YNNKEL (reference sequence). In nucleotides, the CDR3 is TGTGCCATCCCGAAGGAGCCCGCGAACACCGGGGAGCTGTTTTTT. This codes for CAIPKEPANTGELFF.

The table lists this clonotype with many counts. V gene TRBV6-2 or TRBV6-3 combines with J gene TRBJ1-6, with D hard to call. Germline V CDR1 and CDR2: MNHEY, SVGEGT. The CDR3 consists of 15 residues. V was trimmed by 6 bases and J by 3 bases, leaving 12 bases between them. The DNA of the CDR3 is TGTGCCAGCAGCCCTGGACGGAACTATAATTCACCCCTCCACTTT. Its protein product is CASSPGRNYNSPLHF.

This clonotype was seen at least ten times. The gene calls are TRBV11-2 and TRBJ2-5; 9 positions agree with TRBD1. From germline, CDR1 is SGHAT and CDR2 FQNNGV. With V trimmed by 5 bases and J by 5 bases, 15 bases remained unmatched. This CDR3 has 17 residues. The CDR3 DNA sequence: TGTGCCAGCAGCCCACCGGGACAGGGAGTTCGGCGGGAGACCCAGTACTTC. Encoded protein: CASSPPGQGVRRETQYF.

In regard to this clonotype: A much more abundant neighbour one base away suggests this may be a read error. The rearrangement links TRBV20-1 to TRBJ2-3, with no clear D. The CDR3 length is 16 residues. Germline V gives CDR1 DFQATT, CDR2 SNEGSKA (reference sequence). V lost 0 bases to trimming and J lost 0 bases, with 13 bases between them. The CDR3 DNA is TGCAGTGCTAGAGACCTTATTCTGGGTAGCACAGATACGCAGTATTTT. The encoded protein is CSARDLILGSTDTQYF.

For this clonotype: This may be a read error, as it is one base from a much larger clone. V and J are TRBV29-1 and TRBJ2-1; 7 bases agree with TRBD1. Germline assignment: CDR1 SQVTM and CDR2 ANQGSEA. The CDR3 spans 17 residues. CDR3 bases: TGCAGCGTTGAAGGGGTAGGGGGCTTGAGCTCCTACAATGAGCAGTTATTC. Its protein product is CSVEGVGGLSSYNEQLF.